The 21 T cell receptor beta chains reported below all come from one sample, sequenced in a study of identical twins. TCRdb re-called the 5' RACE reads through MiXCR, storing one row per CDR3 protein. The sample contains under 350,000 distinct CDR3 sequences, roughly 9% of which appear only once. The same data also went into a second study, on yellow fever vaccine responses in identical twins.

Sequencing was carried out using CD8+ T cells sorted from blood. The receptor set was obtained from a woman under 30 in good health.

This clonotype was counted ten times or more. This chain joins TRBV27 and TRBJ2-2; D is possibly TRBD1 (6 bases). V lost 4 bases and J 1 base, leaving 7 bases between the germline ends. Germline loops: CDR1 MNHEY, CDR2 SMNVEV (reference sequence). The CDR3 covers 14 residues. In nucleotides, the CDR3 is TGTGCCAGCAGTTGGGGGCTGAACACCGGGGAGCTGTTTTTT. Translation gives CASSWGLNTGELFF.

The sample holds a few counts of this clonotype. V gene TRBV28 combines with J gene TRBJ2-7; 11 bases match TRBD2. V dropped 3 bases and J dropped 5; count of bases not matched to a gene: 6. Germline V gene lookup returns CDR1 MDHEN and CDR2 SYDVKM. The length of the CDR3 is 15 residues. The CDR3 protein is CASSLLAGGFHEQYF. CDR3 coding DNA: TGTGCCAGCAGTTTGCTAGCGGGAGGTTTCCACGAGCAGTACTTC. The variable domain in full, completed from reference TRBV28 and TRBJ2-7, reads DVKVTQSSRYLVKRTGEKVFLECVQDMDHENMFWYRQDPGLGLRLIYFSYDVKMKEKGDIPEGYSVSREKKERFSLILESASTNQTSMYLCASSLLAGGFHEQYFGPGTRLTVT.

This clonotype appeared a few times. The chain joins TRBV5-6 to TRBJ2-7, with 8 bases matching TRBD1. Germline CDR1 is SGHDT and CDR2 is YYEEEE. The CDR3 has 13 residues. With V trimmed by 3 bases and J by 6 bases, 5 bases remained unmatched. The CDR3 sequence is CASSWDRTFEQYF. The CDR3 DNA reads TGTGCCAGCAGCTGGGACAGGACCTTCGAGCAGTACTTC.

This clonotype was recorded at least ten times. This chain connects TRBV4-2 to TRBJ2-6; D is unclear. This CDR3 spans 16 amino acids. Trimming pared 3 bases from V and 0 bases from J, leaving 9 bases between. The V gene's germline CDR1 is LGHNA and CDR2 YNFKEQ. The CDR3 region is CASSQASPSGANVLTF. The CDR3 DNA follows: TGTGCCAGCAGCCAGGCCAGTCCCTCTGGGGCCAACGTCCTGACTTTC.

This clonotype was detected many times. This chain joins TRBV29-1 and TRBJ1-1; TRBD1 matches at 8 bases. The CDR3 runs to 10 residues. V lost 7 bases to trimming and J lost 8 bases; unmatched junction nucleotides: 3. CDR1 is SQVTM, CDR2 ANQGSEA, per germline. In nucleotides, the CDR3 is TGCAGCGGAGGACAGGGCGAAGCTTTCTTT. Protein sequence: CSGGQGEAFF. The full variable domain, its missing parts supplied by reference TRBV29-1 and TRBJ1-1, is SAVISQKPSRDICQRGTSLTIQCQVDSQVTMMFWYRQQPGQSLTLIATANQGSEATYESGFVIDKFPISRPNLTFSTLTVSNMSPEDSSIYLCSGGQGEAFFGQGTRLTVV.

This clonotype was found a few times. CDR3 nucleotides: TGTGCCAGCAGCACCACCGGGACATGGAAGGTCTACGAGCAGTACTTC. This encodes CASSTTGTWKVYEQYF. J is TRBJ2-7 and V is TRBV27; the D gene is possibly TRBD1 (6 bases). CDR1 and CDR2 (germline): MNHEY, SMNVEV (reference sequence). The V end was cut by 6 bases, the J end by 3 bases, with 21 bases between. This CDR3 has 16 residues.

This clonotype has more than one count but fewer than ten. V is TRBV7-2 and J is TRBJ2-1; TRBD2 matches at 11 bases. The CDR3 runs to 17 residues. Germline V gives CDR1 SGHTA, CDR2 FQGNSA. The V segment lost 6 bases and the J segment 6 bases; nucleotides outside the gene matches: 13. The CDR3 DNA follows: TGTGCCAGCAGGCCTGGGACTAGCGGCGGGTGGGGCAATGAGCAGTTCTTC. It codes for CASRPGTSGGWGNEQFF.

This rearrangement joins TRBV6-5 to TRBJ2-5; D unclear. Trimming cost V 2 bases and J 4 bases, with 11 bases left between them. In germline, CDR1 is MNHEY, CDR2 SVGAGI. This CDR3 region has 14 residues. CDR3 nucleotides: TGTGCCAGCAGTTACGGGCATAATACAGAGACCCAGTACTTC. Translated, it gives CASSYGHNTETQYF.

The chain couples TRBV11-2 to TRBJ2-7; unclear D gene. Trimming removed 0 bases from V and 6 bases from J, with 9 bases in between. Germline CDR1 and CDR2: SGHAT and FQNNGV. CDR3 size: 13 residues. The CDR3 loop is CASSLDTSGEQYF. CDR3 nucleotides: TGTGCCAGCAGCTTAGATACGTCGGGCGAGCAGTACTTC. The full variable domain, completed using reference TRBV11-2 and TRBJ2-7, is EAGVAQSPRYKIIEKRQSVAFWCNPISGHATLYWYQQILGQGPKLLIQFQNNGVVDDSQLPKDRFSAERLKGVDSTLKIQPAKLEDSAVYLCASSLDTSGEQYFGPGTRLTVT.

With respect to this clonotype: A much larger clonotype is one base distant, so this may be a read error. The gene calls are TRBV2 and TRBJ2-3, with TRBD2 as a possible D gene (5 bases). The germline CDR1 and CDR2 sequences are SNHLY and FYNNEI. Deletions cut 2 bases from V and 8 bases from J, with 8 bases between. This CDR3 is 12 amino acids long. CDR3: CASSETGVTQYF. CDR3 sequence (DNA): TGTGCCAGCAGTGAAACCGGGGTTACGCAGTATTTT.

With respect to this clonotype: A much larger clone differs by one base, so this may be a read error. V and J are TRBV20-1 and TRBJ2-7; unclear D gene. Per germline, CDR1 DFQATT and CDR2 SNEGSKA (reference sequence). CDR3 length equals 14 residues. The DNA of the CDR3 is TGCAGTGCTAGAGATCTGGACGGATACTACGAGCTGTACTTC. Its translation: CSARDLDGYYELYF.

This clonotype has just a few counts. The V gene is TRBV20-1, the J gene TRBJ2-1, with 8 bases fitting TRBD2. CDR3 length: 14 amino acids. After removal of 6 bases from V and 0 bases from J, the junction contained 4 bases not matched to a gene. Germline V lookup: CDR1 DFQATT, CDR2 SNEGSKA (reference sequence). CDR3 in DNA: TGCAGTGCGCCCGGGACTAGCTCCTACAATGAGCAGTTCTTC. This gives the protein CSAPGTSSYNEQFF.

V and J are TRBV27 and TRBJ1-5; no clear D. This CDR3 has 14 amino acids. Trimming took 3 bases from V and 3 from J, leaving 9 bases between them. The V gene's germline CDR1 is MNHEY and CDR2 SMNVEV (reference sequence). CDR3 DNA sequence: TGTGCCAGCAGTTTGTCGGGGTACAATCAGCCCCAGCATTTT. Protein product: CASSLSGYNQPQHF.

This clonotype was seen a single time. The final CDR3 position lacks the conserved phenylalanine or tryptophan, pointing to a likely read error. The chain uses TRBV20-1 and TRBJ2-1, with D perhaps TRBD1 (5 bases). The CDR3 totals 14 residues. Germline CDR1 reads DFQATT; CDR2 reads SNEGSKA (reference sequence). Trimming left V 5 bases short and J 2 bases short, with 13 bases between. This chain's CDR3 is CSAWGPFTYNEQFS. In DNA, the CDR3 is TGCAGTGCTTGGGGCCCATTCACCTACAATGAGCAGTTCTCC.

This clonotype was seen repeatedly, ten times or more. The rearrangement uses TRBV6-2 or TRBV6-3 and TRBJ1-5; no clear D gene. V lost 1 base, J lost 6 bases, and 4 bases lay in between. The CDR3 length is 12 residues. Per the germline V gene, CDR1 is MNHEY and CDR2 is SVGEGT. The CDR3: CASSYLSQPQHF. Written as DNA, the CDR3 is TGTGCCAGCAGTTACTTGTCTCAGCCCCAGCATTTT.

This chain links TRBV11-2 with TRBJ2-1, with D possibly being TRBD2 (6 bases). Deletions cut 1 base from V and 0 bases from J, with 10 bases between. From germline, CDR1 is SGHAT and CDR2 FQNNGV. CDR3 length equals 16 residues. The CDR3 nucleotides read TGTGCCAGCAGCTTAGGCCTAGCGATCTCCTACAATGAGCAGTTCTTC. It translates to CASSLGLAISYNEQFF.

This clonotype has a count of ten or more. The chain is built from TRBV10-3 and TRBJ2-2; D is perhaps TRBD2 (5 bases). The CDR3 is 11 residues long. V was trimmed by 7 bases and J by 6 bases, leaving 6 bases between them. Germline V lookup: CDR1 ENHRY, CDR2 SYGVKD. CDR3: CAITGSGELFF. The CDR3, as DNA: TGTGCCATCACGGGGTCCGGGGAGCTGTTTTTT.

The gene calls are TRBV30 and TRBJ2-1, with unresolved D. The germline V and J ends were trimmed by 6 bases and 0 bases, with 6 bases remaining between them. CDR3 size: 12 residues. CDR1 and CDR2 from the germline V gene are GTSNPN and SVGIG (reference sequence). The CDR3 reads CACFSSYNEQFF. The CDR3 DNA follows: TGTGCCTGTTTCAGCTCCTACAATGAGCAGTTCTTC.

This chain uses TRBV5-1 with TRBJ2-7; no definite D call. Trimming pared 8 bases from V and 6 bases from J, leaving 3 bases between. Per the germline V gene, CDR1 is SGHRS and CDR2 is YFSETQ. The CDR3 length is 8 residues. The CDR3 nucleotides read TGCGCCAGAAGCGAGCAGTACTTC. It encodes CARSEQYF.

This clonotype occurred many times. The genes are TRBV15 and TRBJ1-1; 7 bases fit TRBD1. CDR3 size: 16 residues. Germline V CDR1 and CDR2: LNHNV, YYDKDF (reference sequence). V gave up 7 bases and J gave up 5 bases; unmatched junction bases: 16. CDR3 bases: TGTGCCACCAAAGGCCCCGTTAACAGGGGTTGGACTGAAGCTTTCTTT. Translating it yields CATKGPVNRGWTEAFF.

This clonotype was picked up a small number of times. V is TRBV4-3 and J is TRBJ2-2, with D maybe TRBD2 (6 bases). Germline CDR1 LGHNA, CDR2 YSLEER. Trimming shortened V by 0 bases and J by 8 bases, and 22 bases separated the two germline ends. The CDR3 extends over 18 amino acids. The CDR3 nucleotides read TGCGCCAGCAGCCAAGATCGAACGGGGGACTCAGGTTTGGGGGAGCTGTTTTTT. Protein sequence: CASSQDRTGDSGLGELFF.